This TCR beta chain derives from a study of cytomegalovirus exposure and HLA in healthy donors. Study-level results: The finding came from a later analysis; first-cohort TCR clusters tended to co-occur in the roughly 110 validation repertoires.

Generated by immunoSEQ multiplex PCR, the TCRdb table keeps only in-frame clones and is missing some. The sample shows 200,000 to 300,000 clones, just under 90% of them seen only once. Germline CDR1 MNHNS, CDR2 SASEGT. V shed 6 bases, J shed 5 bases, and the junction held 9 bases outside the gene matches. The CDR3 runs 15 residues. Notes on this clone: The antigen remains undetermined.

This TCR derives from a man aged 18 to 35 in good health and CMV-seronegative. Material for sequencing was PBMCs. The chain carries TRBV6-1 and TRBJ2-2; 7 positions agree with TRBD1. CDR3 sequence: CASRPTTGRTGELFF. The CDR3 nucleotides read TGTGCCAGCAGGCCGACGACAGGGCGGACCGGGGAGCTGTTTTTT.